This note documents a single T cell receptor (beta chain) sequence. Its antigen is currently unknown. The second PCR ran roughly 7 to 12 cycles with a sample-barcoded 5' primer and J-beta primers. A 12-random-nucleotide template-switch adaptor tagged each cDNA molecule. In TCRdb, the 5' RACE reads were re-called with MiXCR into one record per CDR3 protein. This table has 730,000 or so distinct CDR3 sequences, over 40% appearing once. The sample originates from a study of blood T cells in healthy people across ages. CDR3 length equals 15 residues. V dropped 4 bases and J dropped 2 bases, with 11 bases sitting between them. Germline CDR1 and CDR2: MNHEY and SVGEGT. Study-wide results and caveats: Roughly linearly, TCR beta diversity per million T cells fell as age increased.

Material for sequencing was blood. This chain connects TRBV6-2 or TRBV6-3 to TRBJ2-2, with D unresolved. The source of this sequence is a man aged 80 or over in good health. CDR3 residues: CASSSRRKNTGELFF. The CDR3 DNA follows: TGTGCCAGCAGTTCCCGGCGAAAAAACACCGGGGAGCTGTTTTTT.